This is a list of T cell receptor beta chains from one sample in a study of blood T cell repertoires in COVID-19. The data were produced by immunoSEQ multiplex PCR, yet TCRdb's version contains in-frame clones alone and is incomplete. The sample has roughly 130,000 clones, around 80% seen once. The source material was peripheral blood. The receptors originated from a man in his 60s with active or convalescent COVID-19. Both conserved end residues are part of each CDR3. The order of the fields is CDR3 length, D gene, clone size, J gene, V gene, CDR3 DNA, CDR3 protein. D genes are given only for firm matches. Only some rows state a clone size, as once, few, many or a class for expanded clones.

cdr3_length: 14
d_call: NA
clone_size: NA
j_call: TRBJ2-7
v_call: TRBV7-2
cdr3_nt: TGTGCCAGCAGCTTAAATGGGCGTTCCTACGAGCAGTACTTC
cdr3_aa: CASSLNGRSYEQYF

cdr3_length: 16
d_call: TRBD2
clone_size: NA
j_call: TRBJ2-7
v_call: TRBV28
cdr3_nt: TGTGCCAGCAGCCCCGCCGGGACTACCGGTGGCTACGAGCAGTACTTC
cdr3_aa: CASSPAGTTGGYEQYF

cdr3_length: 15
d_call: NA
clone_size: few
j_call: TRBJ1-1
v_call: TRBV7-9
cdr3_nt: TGTGCCAGCAGCCCTCCAGGGACTAGAGAGACTGAAGCTTTCTTT
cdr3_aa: CASSPPGTRETEAFF

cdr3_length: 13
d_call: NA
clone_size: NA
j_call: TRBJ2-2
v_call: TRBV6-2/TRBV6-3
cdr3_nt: TGTGCCAGCAGCCGGACAGAGGCCGGGGAGCTGTTTTTT
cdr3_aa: CASSRTEAGELFF

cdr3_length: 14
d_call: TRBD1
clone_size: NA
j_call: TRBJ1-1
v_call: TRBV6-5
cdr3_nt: TGTGCCAGCAGTTACGACAGGGGCCGCACTGAAGCTTTCTTT
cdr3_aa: CASSYDRGRTEAFF

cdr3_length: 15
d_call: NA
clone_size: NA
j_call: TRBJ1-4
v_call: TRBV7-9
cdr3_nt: TGTGCCAGCAGCTTAGCGCGGGGAGCTAATGAAAAACTGTTTTTT
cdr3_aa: CASSLARGANEKLFF

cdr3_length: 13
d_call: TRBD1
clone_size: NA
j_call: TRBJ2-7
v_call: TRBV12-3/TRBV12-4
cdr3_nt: TGTGCCAGCAGCCGGACAGGGGATATCGGGCAGTACTTC
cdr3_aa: CASSRTGDIGQYF

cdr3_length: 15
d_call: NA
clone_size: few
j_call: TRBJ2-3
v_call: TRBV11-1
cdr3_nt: TGTGCCAGCAGCCAGACCAGGTGGAGCACAGATACGCAGTATTTT
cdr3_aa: CASSQTRWSTDTQYF

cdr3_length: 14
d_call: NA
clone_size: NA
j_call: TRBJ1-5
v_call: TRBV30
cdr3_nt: TGTGCCTGGAGTAGAGTCAATAGCAATCAGCCCCAGCATTTT
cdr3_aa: CAWSRVNSNQPQHF

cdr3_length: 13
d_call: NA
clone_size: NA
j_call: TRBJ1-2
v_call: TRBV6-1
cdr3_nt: TGTGCCAGCAGTGAAGCGCGCAGGGGAGGCTACACCTTC
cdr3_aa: CASSEARRGGYTF

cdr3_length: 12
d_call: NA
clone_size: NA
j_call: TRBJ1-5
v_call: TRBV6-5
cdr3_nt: TGTGCCAGCACCCAGGGGTTTCAGCCCCAGCATTTT
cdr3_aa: CASTQGFQPQHF

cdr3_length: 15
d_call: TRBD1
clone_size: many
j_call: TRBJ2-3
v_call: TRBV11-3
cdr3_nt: TGTGCCAGCAGCCCGCGGACAGGGCTGACAGATACGCAGTATTTT
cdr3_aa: CASSPRTGLTDTQYF

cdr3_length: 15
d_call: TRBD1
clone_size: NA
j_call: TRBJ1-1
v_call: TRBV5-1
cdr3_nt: TGCGCCAGCAGCATATCGACAGGGGGAAACACTGAAGCTTTCTTT
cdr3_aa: CASSISTGGNTEAFF

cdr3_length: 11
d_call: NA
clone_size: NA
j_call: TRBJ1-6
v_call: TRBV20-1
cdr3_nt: TGCAGTGCTAGTACAACAGCACCTAGCGGCTTT
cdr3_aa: CSASTTAPSGF

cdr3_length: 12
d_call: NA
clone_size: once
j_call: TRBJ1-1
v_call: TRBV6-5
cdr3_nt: TGTGCCAGCAGACGGGTTAACACTGAAGCTTTCTTT
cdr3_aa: CASRRVNTEAFF

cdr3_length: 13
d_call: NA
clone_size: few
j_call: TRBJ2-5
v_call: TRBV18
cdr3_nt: TGTGCCAGCTCACTTTTCTCCCAAGAGACCCAGTACTTC
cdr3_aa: CASSLFSQETQYF

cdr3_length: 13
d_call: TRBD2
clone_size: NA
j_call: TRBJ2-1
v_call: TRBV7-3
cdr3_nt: TGTGCCAGCAGTCTTCATAGCGGGACTCAGCAGTTCTTC
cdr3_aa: CASSLHSGTQQFF

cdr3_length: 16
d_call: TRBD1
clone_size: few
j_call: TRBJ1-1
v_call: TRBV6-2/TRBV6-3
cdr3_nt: TGTGCCAGCAGTTACAAGGGGGCACGGGGGAACACTGAAGCTTTCTTT
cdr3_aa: CASSYKGARGNTEAFF

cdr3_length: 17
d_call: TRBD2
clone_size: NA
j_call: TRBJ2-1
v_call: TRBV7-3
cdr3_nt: TGTGCCAGCAGTCGACTAGCGGGAGGGCCCCGAAACAATGAGCAGTTCTTC
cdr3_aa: CASSRLAGGPRNNEQFF

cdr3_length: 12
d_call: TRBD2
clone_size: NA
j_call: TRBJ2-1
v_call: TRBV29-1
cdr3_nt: TGCAGCGTTTTATCGCCAGCGGGAGAGCAGTTCTTC
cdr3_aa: CSVLSPAGEQFF

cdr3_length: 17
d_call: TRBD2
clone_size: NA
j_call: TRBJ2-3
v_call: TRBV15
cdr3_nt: TGTGCCACCAGCAAACTTTTCGGACTAGCGGGAGGTGATACGCAGTATTTT
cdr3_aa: CATSKLFGLAGGDTQYF

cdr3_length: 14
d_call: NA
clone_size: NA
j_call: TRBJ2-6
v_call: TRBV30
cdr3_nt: TGTGCCTGGAGTGAAGCGATAGGGGCCAACGTCCTGACTTTC
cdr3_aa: CAWSEAIGANVLTF

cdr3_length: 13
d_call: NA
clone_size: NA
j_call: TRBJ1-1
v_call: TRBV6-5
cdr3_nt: TGTGCCAGCAGTTCTTCTGGGGGACTGGTAGCTTTCTTT
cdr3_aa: CASSSSGGLVAFF

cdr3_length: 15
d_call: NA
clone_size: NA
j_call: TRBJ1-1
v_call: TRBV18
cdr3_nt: TGTGCCAGCTCACTCCACAGGGATCTGAACACTGAAGCTTTCTTT
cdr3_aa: CASSLHRDLNTEAFF

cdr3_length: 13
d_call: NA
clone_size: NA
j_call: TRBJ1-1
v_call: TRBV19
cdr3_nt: TGTGCCAGTAGTATGGCAGTTAACACTGAAGCTTTCTTT
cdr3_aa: CASSMAVNTEAFF

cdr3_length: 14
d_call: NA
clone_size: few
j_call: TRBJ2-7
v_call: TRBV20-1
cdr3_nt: TGCAGTGCTAGTAGACAGGCTACCTCCTACGAGCAGTACTTC
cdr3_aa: CSASRQATSYEQYF

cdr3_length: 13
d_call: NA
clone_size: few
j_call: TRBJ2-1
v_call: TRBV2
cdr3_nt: TGTGCCAGCATAATGCAGGGTCAGGATGAGCAGTTCTTC
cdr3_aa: CASIMQGQDEQFF

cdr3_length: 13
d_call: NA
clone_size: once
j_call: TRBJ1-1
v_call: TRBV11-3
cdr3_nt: TGTGCCAGCAGCTTTACAGCGAACACTGAAGCTTTCTTT
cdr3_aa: CASSFTANTEAFF

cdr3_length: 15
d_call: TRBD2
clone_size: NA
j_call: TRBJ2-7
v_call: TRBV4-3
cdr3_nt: TGCGCCAGCAGCCAAGCAGGGAGGGATGGTGATGAGCAGTACTTC
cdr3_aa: CASSQAGRDGDEQYF

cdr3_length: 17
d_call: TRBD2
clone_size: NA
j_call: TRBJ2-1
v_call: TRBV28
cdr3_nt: TGTGCCAGCAGTCCTCCTTTCGGGGTGGGGGCGGGGGGGGAGCAGTTCTTC
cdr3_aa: CASSPPFGVGAGGEQFF

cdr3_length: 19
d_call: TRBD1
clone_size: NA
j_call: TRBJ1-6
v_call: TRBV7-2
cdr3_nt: TGTGCCAGCAGCATCCGGGACAGGGGGACATTTGCCTATAATTCACCCCTCCACTTT
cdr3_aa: CASSIRDRGTFAYNSPLHF

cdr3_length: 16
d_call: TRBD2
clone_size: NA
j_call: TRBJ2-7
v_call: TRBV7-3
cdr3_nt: TGTGCCAGCAGCCCGTTGGGAGGGGCGGGTTTATACGAGCAGTACTTC
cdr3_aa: CASSPLGGAGLYEQYF

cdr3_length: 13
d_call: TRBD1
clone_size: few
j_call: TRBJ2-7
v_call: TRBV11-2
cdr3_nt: TGTGCCAGCAGCTGGACAGGGACCTACGAGCAGTACTTC
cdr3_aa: CASSWTGTYEQYF

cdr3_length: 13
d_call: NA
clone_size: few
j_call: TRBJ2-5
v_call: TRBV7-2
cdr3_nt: TGTGCCAGCAGCTTAGCGAGAGGGCAGACCCAGTACTTC
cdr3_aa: CASSLARGQTQYF

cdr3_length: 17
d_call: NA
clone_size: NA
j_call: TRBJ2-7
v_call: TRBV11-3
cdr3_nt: TGTGCCAGCAGCTTAGAGTTCGGGGCCACAGGGTCCAACGAGCAGTACTTC
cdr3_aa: CASSLEFGATGSNEQYF

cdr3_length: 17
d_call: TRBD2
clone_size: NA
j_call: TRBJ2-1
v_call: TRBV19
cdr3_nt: TGTGCCAGTAGTATGCCCTTACTAGCGGGCACGTACAATGAGCAGTTCTTC
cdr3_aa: CASSMPLLAGTYNEQFF

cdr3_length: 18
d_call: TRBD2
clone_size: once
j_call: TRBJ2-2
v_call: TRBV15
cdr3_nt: TGTGCCACCAGCGCCCGGACTAGCGGTCAAAAGAACACCGGGGAGCTGTTTTTT
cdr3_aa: CATSARTSGQKNTGELFF

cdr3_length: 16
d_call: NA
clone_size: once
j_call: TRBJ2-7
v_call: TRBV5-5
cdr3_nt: TGTGCCAGCAGCTTGGTTAGGGGGGGCGGTATGGACGAGCAGTACTTC
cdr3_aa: CASSLVRGGGMDEQYF

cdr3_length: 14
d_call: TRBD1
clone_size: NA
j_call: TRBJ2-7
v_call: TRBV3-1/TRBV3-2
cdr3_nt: TGTGCCAGCAGCTTCCGGACAGGGTTTCGCGAGCAGTACTTC
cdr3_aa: CASSFRTGFREQYF

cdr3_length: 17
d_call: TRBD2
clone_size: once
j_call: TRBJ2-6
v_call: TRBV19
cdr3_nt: TGTGCCAGTAAAACCACTAGCGGGTTCTCTGGGGCCAACGTCCTGACTTTC
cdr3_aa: CASKTTSGFSGANVLTF

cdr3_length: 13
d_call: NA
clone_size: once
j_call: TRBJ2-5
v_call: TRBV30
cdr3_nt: TGTGCCTGGAGTGTACTGAACGGAGAGACCCAGTACTTC
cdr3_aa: CAWSVLNGETQYF

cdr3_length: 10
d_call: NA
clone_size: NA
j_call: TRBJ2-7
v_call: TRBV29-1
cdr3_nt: TGCAGCGTTCGGGACTACGAGCAGTACTTC
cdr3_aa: CSVRDYEQYF

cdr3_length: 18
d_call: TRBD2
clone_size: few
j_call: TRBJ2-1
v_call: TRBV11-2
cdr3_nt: TGTGCCAGCAGCCTACGCCGGGGGCGGGAGGGCGTGAGGAATGAGCAGTTCTTC
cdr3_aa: CASSLRRGREGVRNEQFF

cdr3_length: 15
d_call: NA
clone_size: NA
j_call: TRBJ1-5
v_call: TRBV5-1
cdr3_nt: TGCGCCAGCAGCTTGACAGGGAATAGCAATCAGCCCCAGCATTTT
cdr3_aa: CASSLTGNSNQPQHF

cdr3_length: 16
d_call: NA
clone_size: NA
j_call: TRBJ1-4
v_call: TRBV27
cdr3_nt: TGTGCCAGCAGTTTATCGGCGGGGAGGGCTAATGAAAAACTGTTTTTT
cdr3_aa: CASSLSAGRANEKLFF

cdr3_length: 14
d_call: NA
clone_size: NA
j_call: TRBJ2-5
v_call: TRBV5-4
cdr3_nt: TGTGCCAGCAGCTTGCCGCGGCTCCAAGAGACCCAGTACTTC
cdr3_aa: CASSLPRLQETQYF

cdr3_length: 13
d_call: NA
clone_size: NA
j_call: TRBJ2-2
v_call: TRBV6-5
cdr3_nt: TGTGCCTCCAACTGGGGGCGAAGCGGGGAGCTGTTTTTT
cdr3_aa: CASNWGRSGELFF

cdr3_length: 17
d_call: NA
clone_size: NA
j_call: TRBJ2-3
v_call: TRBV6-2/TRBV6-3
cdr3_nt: TGTGCCAGCAGTTACCTTATCGGGGGAGAGGATGAAGATACGCAGTATTTT
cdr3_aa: CASSYLIGGEDEDTQYF

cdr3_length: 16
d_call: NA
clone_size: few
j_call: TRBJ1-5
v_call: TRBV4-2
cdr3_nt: TGTGCCAGCAGCCAAGACTGGAGCAGACTAGATCAGCCCCAGCATTTT
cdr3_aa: CASSQDWSRLDQPQHF

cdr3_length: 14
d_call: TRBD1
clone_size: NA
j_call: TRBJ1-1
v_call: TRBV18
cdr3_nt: TGTGCCAGCTCACCGGCGACAGGGGTGAGCGAAGCTTTCTTT
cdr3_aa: CASSPATGVSEAFF

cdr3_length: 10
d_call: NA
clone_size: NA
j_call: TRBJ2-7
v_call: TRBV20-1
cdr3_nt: TGCAGTGCCCAAAGAGGGGAGCAGTACTTC
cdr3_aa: CSAQRGEQYF

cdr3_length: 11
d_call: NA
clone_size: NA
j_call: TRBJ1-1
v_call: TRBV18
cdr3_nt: TGTGCCAGCTCGCTATTGACTGAAGCTTTCTTT
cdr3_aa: CASSLLTEAFF

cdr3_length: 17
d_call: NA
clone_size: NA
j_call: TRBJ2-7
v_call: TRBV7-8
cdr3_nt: TGTGCCAGCAGCCCGCGGAGGGGTGCGCTAGCCACCTACGAGCAGTACTTC
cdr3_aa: CASSPRRGALATYEQYF

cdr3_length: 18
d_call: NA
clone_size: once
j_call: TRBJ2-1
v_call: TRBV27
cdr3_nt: NA
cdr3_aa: CASSSSTSGRGSYNEQFF

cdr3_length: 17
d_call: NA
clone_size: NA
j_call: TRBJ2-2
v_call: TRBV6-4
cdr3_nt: TGTGCCAGCACCCCCGGGTGGGGGCCCTCGAACACCGGGGAGCTGTTTTTT
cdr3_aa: CASTPGWGPSNTGELFF

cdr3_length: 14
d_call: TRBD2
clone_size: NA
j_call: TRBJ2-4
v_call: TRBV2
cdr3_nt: TGTGCCAGCAGTAAACTAGCGGCGGGTAACATTCAGTACTTC
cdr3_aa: CASSKLAAGNIQYF

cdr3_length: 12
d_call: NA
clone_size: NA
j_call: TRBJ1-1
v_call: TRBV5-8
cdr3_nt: TGTGCCAGCAGCGTAAACAGGGTAGGAGCTTTCTTT
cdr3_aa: CASSVNRVGAFF

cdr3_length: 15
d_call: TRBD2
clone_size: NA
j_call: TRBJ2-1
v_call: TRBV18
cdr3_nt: TGTGCCAGCACCTCGGAGCGGGATTCCTACAATGAGCAGTTCTTC
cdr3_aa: CASTSERDSYNEQFF

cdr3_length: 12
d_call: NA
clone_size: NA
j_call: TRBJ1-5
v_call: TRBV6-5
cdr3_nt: TGTGCCAGCGGTTTACAGGGCCAGCCCCAGCATTTT
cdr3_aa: CASGLQGQPQHF